Shown below are 32 T cell receptor beta chains from a single sample sequenced in a study of blood T cell repertoires in COVID-19. Repertoires were generated with immunoSEQ multiplex PCR, while TCRdb's copy carries only in-frame clones and drops some. The top ten hold around 10% of the sample, which has around 160,000 clones, over 75% seen once. Sequenced input: PBMCs or T cells enriched from blood (not recorded which). The receptor set was obtained from a man in his fifties who had recovered from COVID-19.

The gene calls are TRBV27 and TRBJ1-1; weak D call: TRBD1 (5 bases). Germline values: CDR1 MNHEY, CDR2 SMNVEV (reference sequence). This CDR3 contains 16 residues. Trimming stripped 4 bases from V and 1 base from J, with 16 bases between. The CDR3 coding sequence is TGTGCCAGCAGTTCCCGGGGGTACCGGTCGAACACTGAAGCTTTCTTT. It translates to CASSSRGYRSNTEAFF.

This chain uses TRBV24-1 with TRBJ1-5, with 8 bases aligning to TRBD1. The CDR3 extends over 15 amino acids. Trimming took 3 bases from V and 7 from J; bases not matched to a gene: 7. Per the germline V gene, CDR1 is KGHDR and CDR2 is SFDVKD. CDR3 DNA sequence: TGTGCCACCAGTGATGACGGACAGGGCAGGCAGCCCCAGCATTTT. Its protein is CATSDDGQGRQPQHF.

The chain joins TRBV5-5 to TRBJ2-1, with 9 bases lining up with TRBD1. The CDR3 consists of 16 residues. V lost 5 bases, J lost 8 bases, and 14 bases stayed unmatched. The V gene's germline CDR1 is SGHKS and CDR2 YYEKEE (reference sequence). Here the CDR3 reads CASSFGQGTGVDEQFF. The CDR3 nucleotides read TGTGCCAGCAGTTTTGGACAGGGGACGGGAGTCGATGAGCAGTTCTTC. The whole variable domain, filled in from reference TRBV5-5 and TRBJ2-1, reads DAGVTQSPTHLIKTRGQQVTLRCSPISGHKSVSWYQQVLGQGPQFIFQYYEKEERGRGNFPDRFSARQFPNYSSELNVNALLLGDSALYLCASSFGQGTGVDEQFFGPGTRLTVL.

The gene calls are TRBV28 and TRBJ1-2, with 7 bases lining up with TRBD1. In germline, CDR1 is MDHEN, CDR2 SYDVKM. After removal of 3 bases from V and 5 bases from J, the junction contained 15 bases not matched to a gene. This CDR3 has 17 amino acids. This CDR3 reads CASSFQPPTVRGYGYTF. The CDR3 DNA is TGTGCCAGCAGTTTTCAACCCCCCACAGTCAGGGGGTATGGCTACACCTTC.

The rearrangement links TRBV7-2 to TRBJ1-5; possible D gene TRBD1, 5 bases. CDR1 and CDR2 from the germline V gene are SGHTA and FQGNSA. Deletions cut 5 bases from V and 3 bases from J, with 8 bases between. The CDR3 has 13 amino acids. As DNA, the CDR3 is TGTGCCAGCAGCATGACAGACAATCAGCCCCAGCATTTT. Translated, it gives CASSMTDNQPQHF.

This clone was picked up one time. This chain uses TRBV19 with TRBJ2-5; tentative D call: TRBD1 (5 bases). V lost 1 base and J lost 6, with 6 bases in between. CDR3 length equals 12 residues. The V gene's germline CDR1 is LNHDA and CDR2 SQIVND (reference sequence). DNA of the CDR3: TGTGCCAGTAGTATAGCAGGGCAGACCCAGTACTTC. Translating gives CASSIAGQTQYF.

This sequence joins TRBV6-5 and TRBJ2-5, with unresolved D. CDR1 MNHEY and CDR2 SVGAGI come from the germline V gene. The CDR3 consists of 14 residues. Trimming cost V 6 bases and J 4 bases, with 15 bases left between them. The CDR3 region has the DNA TGTGCCAGCAGGTTAGCCAGTCTTCCAGAGACCCAGTACTTC. Protein sequence: CASRLASLPETQYF.

The chain uses TRBV7-9 and TRBJ2-7, with D possibly TRBD1 on 6 matching bases. Germline CDR1 SEHNR, CDR2 FQNEAQ (reference sequence). The CDR3 covers 14 residues. The ends were cut back, 5 bases at V and 2 bases at J, with 13 bases in the middle. The CDR3 region is CASSPRTAAYEQYF. The CDR3 DNA follows: TGTGCCAGCAGCCCGAGGACAGCCGCCTACGAGCAGTACTTC.

The CDR3 DNA reads TGTGCCAGCCGGACTAGCTATGCCGGGGAGCTGTTTTTT. This encodes CASRTSYAGELFF. The rearrangement links TRBV6-5 to TRBJ2-2, with 8 bases matching TRBD2. The CDR3 runs 13 residues. The trim removed 8 bases at V and 6 bases at J, leaving 5 bases unmatched. CDR1 is MNHEY, CDR2 SVGAGI, per germline.

Only a few counts were recorded for this clone. This chain links TRBV24-1 with TRBJ2-1; D is undetermined. CDR1 KGHDR and CDR2 SFDVKD come from the germline V gene. This CDR3 has 14 residues. With 5 bases removed from V and 5 bases from J, the gap between germline ends came to 12 bases. In DNA form, the CDR3 reads TGTGCCACCAGTGCTTCCGACTGGCACAATGAGCAGTTCTTC. Residues: CATSASDWHNEQFF.

This chain links TRBV19 with TRBJ1-1, with TRBD1 identical over 9 bases. V dropped 7 bases and J dropped 2; count of bases not matched to a gene: 8. CDR3 length: 15 residues. CDR1 is LNHDA and CDR2 is SQIVND in the germline V gene (reference sequence). CDR3 nucleotide sequence: TGTGCCAGTACCAGACCGGGACAGGGAAACACTGAAGCTTTCTTT. Protein: CASTRPGQGNTEAFF.

The rearrangement uses TRBV18 and TRBJ1-1, with D uncertain. This CDR3 has 12 residues. V lost 3 bases to trimming and J lost 9 bases, with 11 bases between them. Germline V lookup: CDR1 KGHSH, CDR2 LQKENI. The CDR3, as DNA: TGTGCCAGCTCACCGCGGGAGGGCCAAGCTTTCTTT. Its translation is CASSPREGQAFF.

V and J are TRBV3-1 (or the pseudogene TRBV3-2) and TRBJ2-3, with TRBD1 identical over 8 bases. Trimming at V came to 1 base and at J to 4 bases, leaving 7 bases not matched to a gene. Germline V lookup: CDR1 LGHDT, CDR2 YNNKEL (reference sequence). The CDR3 runs 16 residues. The CDR3 region is CASSQATGGGADTQYF. The CDR3 DNA reads as TGTGCCAGCAGCCAAGCAACAGGGGGAGGCGCAGATACGCAGTATTTT.

The chain couples TRBV28 to TRBJ2-2, with a tentative D call TRBD1 (6 bases). CDR3 size: 15 residues. Germline lookup yields CDR1 MDHEN and CDR2 SYDVKM. Trimming stripped 4 bases from V and 2 bases from J, with 11 bases between. CDR3 nucleotide sequence: TGTGCCAGCAGTTCCGGACAGATTAACACCGGGGAGCTGTTTTTT. This codes for CASSSGQINTGELFF.

This rearrangement joins TRBV5-6 to TRBJ1-1; D gene unclear. Germline assignment: CDR1 SGHDT and CDR2 YYEEEE. This CDR3 comprises 15 residues. The germline V and J ends were trimmed by 4 bases and 0 bases, with 13 bases remaining between them. CDR3 sequence (DNA): TGTGCCAGCAGCCCGCAGGCGGGGTTGAACACTGAAGCTTTCTTT. It codes for CASSPQAGLNTEAFF.

The gene calls are TRBV29-1 and TRBJ1-2; D is possibly TRBD1 (5 bases). The CDR3 sequence is 12 residues long. Per germline, CDR1 SQVTM and CDR2 ANQGSEA. V was trimmed by 5 bases and J by 4 bases, leaving 11 bases between them. CDR3 amino acids: CSVLDRGYGYTF. The CDR3 coding sequence is TGCAGCGTTCTAGATAGGGGCTATGGCTACACCTTC.

The chain is built from TRBV12-3 or TRBV12-4 and TRBJ1-5, with D possibly TRBD1 on 5 matching bases. Trimming took 6 bases from V and 4 from J, leaving 7 bases between them. The length of the CDR3 is 12 residues. The DNA for the CDR3 is TGTGCCAGCAGGAGACAGAATCAGCCCCAGCATTTT. Amino acids: CASRRQNQPQHF.

This chain joins TRBV5-5 and TRBJ2-1; D is unclear. Germline CDR1 reads SGHKS; CDR2 reads YYEKEE (reference sequence). V was trimmed by 4 bases and J by 0 bases, leaving 14 bases between them. The CDR3 runs 16 residues. The chain's CDR3 is CASSPQSASSYNEQFF. The CDR3 DNA sequence: TGTGCCAGCAGCCCACAGTCCGCCAGCTCCTACAATGAGCAGTTCTTC.

CDR3 residues: CASSQDSLAGGRTQYF. The CDR3 DNA reads as TGTGCCAGCAGCCAAGATAGCTTGGCGGGGGGTCGTACCCAGTACTTC. The V and J genes are TRBV4-2 and TRBJ2-5; 8 bases are shared with TRBD2. The V segment lost 0 bases and the J segment 8 bases; nucleotides outside the gene matches: 11. Germline V CDR1 and CDR2: LGHNA, YNFKEQ. CDR3 size: 16 residues.

This clone was observed once. Written as DNA, the CDR3 is TGTGCCAGCAGCTTAATGCAGGGGCCTAATGAAAAACTGTTTTTT. Amino acid sequence: CASSLMQGPNEKLFF. This chain joins TRBV7-2 and TRBJ1-4; TRBD1 is a possible D gene (6 bases). CDR1 and CDR2 (germline): SGHTA, FQGNSA. With 2 bases removed from V and 3 bases from J, the gap between germline ends came to 10 bases. The CDR3 is 15 amino acids.

The V call is TRBV5-4, the J call TRBJ1-2, with D unresolved. The CDR3 contains 15 residues. Germline values: CDR1 SGHNT, CDR2 YYREEE (reference sequence). V was pared by 4 bases and J by 2 bases, with 15 bases between. The CDR3 coding sequence is TGTGCCAGCAGCCCCTTAGCGGCGGTAAACTATGGCTACACCTTC. It specifies CASSPLAAVNYGYTF.

This clone has just one count. The genes are TRBV6-5 and TRBJ1-2; 12 bases line up with TRBD1. Germline V lookup: CDR1 MNHEY, CDR2 SVGAGI. Unmatched junction bases numbered 6, after V lost 6 bases and J lost 4 bases. The CDR3 consists of 15 residues. This CDR3 is CASRVGTGGIYGYTF. CDR3 bases: TGTGCCAGCAGGGTCGGGACAGGGGGCATCTATGGCTACACCTTC.

This sequence joins TRBV5-1 and TRBJ2-4; D perhaps matches TRBD1 (6 bases). V gave up 4 bases and J gave up 8 bases, with 16 bases separating them. Germline V gene lookup returns CDR1 SGHRS and CDR2 YFSETQ. The length of the CDR3 is 14 residues. CDR3 DNA: TGCGCCAGCAGCACTAAAACAGGGTGGGACATTCAGTACTTC. Translated, it gives CASSTKTGWDIQYF.

The CDR3 region is CASSLMAGQETQYF. CDR3 nucleotide sequence: TGTGCCAGCAGCCTAATGGCAGGGCAAGAGACCCAGTACTTC. The chain uses TRBV6-5 and TRBJ2-5, with D perhaps matching TRBD1 (5 bases). With 6 bases removed from V and 2 bases from J, the gap between germline ends came to 13 bases. The CDR3 spans 14 residues. Germline V gives CDR1 MNHEY, CDR2 SVGAGI.

The chain joins TRBV4-1 to TRBJ2-7, with D perhaps matching TRBD1 (6 bases). This CDR3 region has 14 residues. Trimming took 5 bases from V and 3 from J, leaving 14 bases between them. Per the germline V gene, CDR1 is MGHRA and CDR2 is YSYEKL. CDR3 sequence reads: CASSLDRTFYEQYF. Written as DNA, the CDR3 is TGCGCCAGCAGCTTAGACAGGACCTTCTACGAGCAGTACTTC.

The rearrangement uses TRBV24-1 and TRBJ2-2; tentative D call: TRBD1 (5 bases). Trimming took off 3 bases at V and 9 bases at J, with 7 bases between the two ends. This CDR3 has 12 residues. Germline CDR1 reads KGHDR; CDR2 reads SFDVKD. The DNA for the CDR3 is TGTGCCACCAGTGATCGACAGCGGGAGCTGTTTTTT. Protein product: CATSDRQRELFF.

V gene TRBV7-5 combines with J gene TRBJ2-3; the table's D call, TRBD2, was not checked against the DNA. TRBV7-5 represents a pseudogene. This CDR3 region has 16 residues. The CDR3 is CARSLPSGSCTDTQYF. The DNA for the CDR3 is TGTGCCAGAAGCTTACCTAGCGGGAGTTGTACGGATACGCAGTATTTT.

This clone occurred a few times. This chain joins TRBV6-4 and TRBJ2-3; 9 bases align to TRBD2. Trimming cost V 4 bases and J 1 base; bases outside gene matches: 0. The CDR3 length is 14 residues. Germline CDR1 MRHNA, CDR2 SNTAGT. CDR3 in amino acids: CASSGTSGTDTQYF. The CDR3 nucleotides read TGTGCCAGCAGTGGGACTAGCGGCACAGATACGCAGTATTTT.

The chain combines TRBV9 with TRBJ2-7; 7 bases agree with TRBD1. The V gene end was trimmed by 4 bases and the J gene end by 5 bases; junction bases not matched to a gene: 6. The CDR3 spans 13 residues. CDR1 is SGDLS and CDR2 is YYNGEE in the germline V gene. The chain's CDR3 is CASSPPTGDEQYF. The CDR3 DNA sequence: TGTGCCAGCAGCCCCCCAACAGGGGACGAGCAGTACTTC.

The chain combines TRBV5-1 with TRBJ1-2; TRBD1 matches at 8 bases. Germline CDR1 and CDR2: SGHRS and YFSETQ. V was pared by 6 bases and J by 2 bases, with 6 bases of the junction left unmatched. This CDR3 has 14 amino acids. This CDR3 reads CASNGQGGNYGYTF. The CDR3, as DNA: TGCGCCAGCAATGGACAGGGAGGGAACTATGGCTACACCTTC. The full variable domain, in which reference TRBV5-1 and TRBJ1-2 provide the parts outside the CDR3, is KAGVTQTPRYLIKTRGQQVTLSCSPISGHRSVSWYQQTPGQGLQFLFEYFSETQRNKGNFPGRFSGRQFSNSRSEMNVSTLELGDSALYLCASNGQGGNYGYTFGSGTRLTVV.

The chain joins TRBV5-1 to TRBJ1-4, with D possibly matching TRBD1 (6 bases). The V end was cut by 0 bases, the J end by 5 bases, with 8 bases between. Germline CDR1 is SGHRS and CDR2 is YFSETQ. CDR3 length: 14 amino acids. As DNA, the CDR3 is TGCGCCAGCAGCTTGGACGGACAGAATGAAAAACTGTTTTTT. It yields the protein CASSLDGQNEKLFF.

The J gene is TRBJ1-2, the V gene TRBV10-3, with 7 bases fitting TRBD1. The CDR3 is made up of 13 amino acids. Germline V gives CDR1 ENHRY, CDR2 SYGVKD. J lost 4 bases, V lost 11 bases, and 10 bases had no gene match. The CDR3 region is CAARQGLGYGYTF. CDR3 DNA: TGTGCCGCCCGACAGGGTTTGGGCTATGGCTACACCTTC.